This entry describes one T cell receptor (beta chain). The CDR3 totals 13 residues. Trimming at V came to 5 bases and at J to 9 bases, leaving 7 bases not matched to a gene. In germline, CDR1 is GTSNPN, CDR2 SVGIG (reference sequence). The data were taken from a study of CD8 T cells in Susac syndrome. Negative isolation was used for CD8+ and CD4+ T cells and FACS enrichment for TEMRA cells. cDNA came from roughly 0.53 to 1 ug RNA primed by random hexamers. MiXCR, applied by TCRdb to the immunoSEQ multiplex PCR reads, yields one record per CDR3 protein. The data contain just over 300,000 distinct CDR3 sequences, about 92% of them singletons.

Sequencing was performed on CD4+ T cells from PBMCs. This TCR derives from a human donor with multiple sclerosis. The V call is TRBV30, the J call TRBJ1-4, with 9 positions matching TRBD1. CDR3 sequence reads: CAWAPGQGQKLFF. CDR3 sequence (DNA): TGTGCCTGGGCACCGGGACAGGGCCAAAAACTGTTTTTT.